Within the sample, the clone carrying this T cell receptor (beta chain) is medium-sized (0.01 to 0.1%). As yet, its antigen is unknown. Germline lookup yields CDR1 SGHRS and CDR2 YFSETQ. V was pared by 5 bases and J by 4 bases, with 12 bases between. CDR3 length: 13 residues. The sample's treatment: oral pan-JAK inhibitor, 5-10 mg twice daily. RNA was isolated and reverse transcribed to cDNA, the sequencing template. Method: immunoSEQ multiplex PCR; TCRdb's copy keeps in-frame clones and lacks some. The table records some 190,000 clones, 51% of them present only once. The record originates from a study of CD8+ T cells in alopecia areata. Findings and caveats of the study: Between patients, shared TCR sequences were less clear than in mice. This was possibly due in part to HLA diversity in the patient population.

Sample: CD8+ T cells sorted from blood, taken around week 53, from a patient treated with tofacitinib. The clonotype originates from a human donor with alopecia areata. The chain carries TRBV5-1 and TRBJ1-1; D may be TRBD1 (6 bases). CDR3 residues: CASRFPDSTEAFF. CDR3 in DNA: TGCGCCAGCAGATTCCCGGACAGCACTGAAGCTTTCTTT.